Presented here are 25 T cell receptor beta chains from one specimen sequenced in a study. Using its own MiXCR run on the 5' RACE reads, TCRdb lists one record per CDR3 protein. The repertoire holds nearly 55,000 distinct CDR3 sequences, approximately 25% seen once, with approximately 3.3% in the top ten. What was sequenced was tumor-infiltrating naive CD4+ T cells sorted from the breast tumor. The subset here: naive CD4+ T cells, CD4+CD45RA+CD25-. Receptor source: a female donor with breast cancer.

The chain uses TRBV6-4 and TRBJ2-1, with D perhaps matching TRBD1 (6 bases). The length of the CDR3 is 15 residues. V gave up 3 bases and J gave up 2 bases, with 11 bases separating them. The germline gives CDR1 MRHNA, CDR2 SNTAGT. The CDR3 nucleotides are TGTGCCAGCAGTGAGCAGGGGAACCCCTACAATGAGCAGTTCTTC. This sequence encodes CASSEQGNPYNEQFF.

This clonotype was seen a few times. The V and J genes are TRBV7-9 and TRBJ2-4; possible D gene TRBD1, 6 bases. The CDR3 runs to 14 residues. From germline, CDR1 is SEHNR and CDR2 FQNEAQ (reference sequence). V lost 5 bases, J lost 11 bases, and 19 bases lay in between. The CDR3 bases are TGTGCCAGCAGCCTGGACAGAAATCAGCTACTTCAGTACTTC. Its translation: CASSLDRNQLLQYF. The variable domain in full, completed from reference TRBV7-9 and TRBJ2-4, reads DTGVSQNPRHKITKRGQNVTFRCDPISEHNRLYWYRQTLGQGPEFLTYFQNEAQLEKSRLLSDRFSAERPKGSFSTLEIQRTEQGDSAMYLCASSLDRNQLLQYFGAGTRLSVL.

This clonotype was observed many times. V gene TRBV6-6 combines with J gene TRBJ2-5; D is possibly TRBD2 (6 bases). Per germline, CDR1 MNHNY and CDR2 SVGAGI (reference sequence). This CDR3 contains 14 residues. V was shortened by 6 bases and J by 5 bases, with 16 bases between the two germline ends. The CDR3 protein is CASRNGGTPETQYF. The DNA of the CDR3 is TGTGCCAGCAGGAACGGGGGAACGCCGGAGACCCAGTACTTC.

CDR3 nucleotide sequence: TGTGCCAGCAGCTTATCGAAGGTTCCTCAGCCCCAGCATTTT. Translated, it gives CASSLSKVPQPQHF. The chain links TRBV7-8 to TRBJ1-5; D gene ambiguous. Germline CDR1 reads SGHVS; CDR2 reads FQNEAQ. The CDR3 has 14 residues. Between the trimmed V and J ends, which lost 2 bases and 6 bases, there was a span of 11 bases.

This clonotype turned up a few times. The CDR3 protein is CASSQGRRNTEAFF. The CDR3 DNA is TGTGCCAGCAGCCAGGGGCGAAGGAACACTGAAGCTTTCTTT. The chain carries TRBV6-1 and TRBJ1-1; a possible D gene is TRBD1 (6 bases). The CDR3 length is 14 residues. V shed 6 bases and J shed 1 base, with 12 bases lying between them. Germline V CDR1 and CDR2: MNHNS, SASEGT.

This clonotype showed up just a few times. The chain has TRBV2 and TRBJ2-5; no clear D gene. The V end lost 10 bases, the J end lost 2 bases, and 11 bases lay between the germline ends. The CDR3 sequence is 12 residues long. Germline CDR1 reads SNHLY; CDR2 reads FYNNEI. CDR3 nucleotides: TGTGCCACCCGACGGAATCAAGAGACCCAGTACTTC. Its protein product is CATRRNQETQYF.

This clonotype showed up many times. The genes are TRBV7-2 and TRBJ1-1, with unresolved D. This CDR3 spans 19 amino acids. With 5 bases removed from V and 4 bases from J, the gap between germline ends came to 29 bases. Germline V CDR1 and CDR2: SGHTA, FQGNSA. The CDR3 nucleotides read TGTGCCAGCAGCACCAGAGTGTGGGGAAACGGGATCGTTGGCACTGAAGCTTTCTTT. Its translation: CASSTRVWGNGIVGTEAFF.

Worth noting for this clonotype: The junction departs from the called germline gene at one end, perhaps through a read error. The chain links TRBV29-1 to TRBJ2-3, with unresolved D. CDR1 is SQVTM and CDR2 is ANQGSEA in the germline V gene. CDR3 length: 12 amino acids. The CDR3 DNA reads TGCAGCGTTGGGGTATGGGCAGATACTCAGTATTTT. This codes for CSVGVWADTQYF.

V gene TRBV20-1 combines with J gene TRBJ2-4, with 9 bases fitting TRBD2. The CDR3 contains 12 residues. V lost 5 bases and J lost 6; bases outside the gene matches: 2. CDR1 is DFQATT, CDR2 SNEGSKA, per germline (reference sequence). CDR3 nucleotide sequence: TGCAGTGCTGGTAGCGGGAGAAACATTCAGTACTTC. Its protein product is CSAGSGRNIQYF.

This clonotype was detected only a few times. The J gene is TRBJ1-3, the V gene TRBV20-1; D possibly corresponds to TRBD1 (5 bases). This CDR3 is 16 amino acids long. V lost 0 bases and J 3 bases, leaving 15 bases between the germline ends. Germline V CDR1 and CDR2: DFQATT, SNEGSKA (reference sequence). In DNA, the CDR3 is TGCAGTGCTAGAGATTCTTCCCAGGGCTTTGGAAACACCATATATTTT. This encodes CSARDSSQGFGNTIYF.

This clonotype was detected ten times or more. The J gene is TRBJ1-5, the V gene TRBV7-2; TRBD1 matches at 7 bases. With 5 bases clipped from V and 7 bases from J, the junction kept 8 bases outside the gene matches. This CDR3 has 14 amino acids. Germline V gene sequence: CDR1 SGHTA, CDR2 FQGNSA. In DNA, the CDR3 is TGTGCCAGCAGCGGACAGGTTGGGGGACAGCCCCAGCATTTT. It yields the protein CASSGQVGGQPQHF.

This clonotype was detected a few times. The gene calls are TRBV7-2 and TRBJ1-2; the D gene is possibly TRBD1 (6 bases). V gave up 8 bases and J gave up 4 bases, with 17 bases separating them. The CDR3 has 14 amino acids. Germline V gene data show CDR1 as SGHTA and CDR2 as FQGNSA. CDR3 bases: TGTGCCAGCTCCCCGGACAGCACAATCTATGGCTACACCTTC. It codes for CASSPDSTIYGYTF.

This clonotype has a handful of counts. V gene TRBV5-1 combines with J gene TRBJ2-7, with no clear D. Trimming shortened V by 0 bases and J by 5 bases, and 15 bases separated the two germline ends. Germline values: CDR1 SGHRS, CDR2 YFSETQ. The CDR3 runs to 15 residues. The DNA for the CDR3 is TGCGCCAGCAGCTTGGCCGGCCAACACACACACGAGCAGTACTTC. It is translated as CASSLAGQHTHEQYF.

With respect to this clonotype: Germline is not matched at one junction end, which may reflect a read error. The gene calls are TRBV30 and TRBJ2-1; TRBD2 matches 13 bases. This CDR3 contains 18 residues. Germline V gene lookup returns CDR1 GTSNPN and CDR2 SVGIG (reference sequence). The CDR3 loop is CAWSVLPGLAGTYYEPFF. Written as DNA, the CDR3 is TGTGCCTGGAGTGTTCTGCCGGGACTAGCGGGAACGTACTATGAGCCGTTCTTC.

Details on this clonotype: The junction shows a germline mismatch at one end, possibly a read error. V gene TRBV7-2 combines with J gene TRBJ2-7; 9 bases are a match to TRBD1. Per germline, CDR1 SGHTA and CDR2 FQGNSA. The CDR3 has 14 amino acids. CDR3 sequence (DNA): TGCGCCAGCAGCCCCCCCGGGACAGGGAACGAGCAGTACTTC. Protein sequence: CASSPPGTGNEQYF. Drawing the rest from reference TRBV7-2 and TRBJ2-7, the complete variable domain is GAGVSQSPSNKVTEKGKDVELRCDPISGHTALYWYRQSLGQGLEFLIYFQGNSAPDKSGLPSDRFSAERTGGSVSTLTIQRTQQEDSAVYLCASSPPGTGNEQYFGPGTRLTVT.

This clonotype was observed a handful of times. This chain uses TRBV13 with TRBJ2-1; the match to TRBD2 covers 13 bases. The CDR3 is 17 amino acids. J lost 0 bases, V lost 6 bases, and 5 bases had no gene match. Germline loops: CDR1 PRHDT, CDR2 FYEKMQ (reference sequence). This chain's CDR3 is CASSGTSGIFSYNEQFF. The DNA of the CDR3 is TGTGCCAGCAGTGGGACTAGCGGGATTTTCTCCTACAATGAGCAGTTCTTC.

This clonotype was counted between two and nine times. This chain joins TRBV7-2 and TRBJ2-7; a weak D match, TRBD2 (6 bases). V was cut by 4 bases and J by 3 bases, with 13 bases left in between. The length of the CDR3 is 14 residues. CDR1 SGHTA and CDR2 FQGNSA come from the germline V gene. In DNA, the CDR3 is TGTGCCAGCAGCTGGGACTCCTCTTACTACGAGCAGTACTTC. Protein product: CASSWDSSYYEQYF.

This clonotype showed up just once. The chain couples TRBV7-2 to TRBJ2-5; 13 positions match TRBD2. The CDR3 is made up of 16 amino acids. With V trimmed by 4 bases and J by 5 bases, 7 bases remained unmatched. The germline V gene encodes CDR1 SGHTA and CDR2 FQGNSA. CDR3 loop: CASSSRTSGGSETQYF. For the CDR3, the DNA is TGTGCCAGCAGCTCCCGGACTAGCGGGGGATCCGAGACCCAGTACTTC.

In this sample, this clonotype turned up many times. The V call is TRBV4-1, the J call TRBJ1-1, with a weak D call TRBD1 (6 bases). Germline V gene data show CDR1 as MGHRA and CDR2 as YSYEKL. The CDR3 extends over 17 amino acids. The V and J ends lost 7 bases and 4 bases respectively, with 25 bases between them. Here the CDR3 DNA reads TGCGCCAGCACCAAGCAAGATCTGTTCCTCAGGGGCACTGAAGCTTTCTTT. It encodes CASTKQDLFLRGTEAFF.

A few counts support this clonotype. V and J are TRBV10-3 and TRBJ1-2, with a possible D match to TRBD1 (5 bases). This CDR3 spans 13 amino acids. V lost 0 bases and J lost 5, with 7 bases in between. Germline CDR1 is ENHRY and CDR2 is SYGVKD. CDR3 coding DNA: TGTGCCATCAGTGAGTCGAAGGGGTATGGCTACACCTTC. This encodes CAISESKGYGYTF.

This chain connects TRBV5-1 to TRBJ1-1, with 7 bases matching TRBD1. J lost 9 bases, V lost 4 bases, and 9 bases had no gene match. The germline V gene has CDR1 SGHRS and CDR2 YFSETQ. The CDR3 has 13 residues. The DNA for the CDR3 is TGCGCCAGCAGCATCTCCCGGGACAGCCAAGCTTTCTTT. Its translation: CASSISRDSQAFF.

The J gene is TRBJ1-6, the V gene TRBV28; 9 bases are shared with TRBD1. This CDR3 region has 15 residues. J was trimmed by 9 bases and V by 7 bases; bases with no gene match: 10. CDR1 is MDHEN, CDR2 SYDVKM, per germline. The CDR3 DNA sequence: TGTGCCAGCACCATATCGGGACAGGGTGGTTCACCCCTCCACTTT. Translating it yields CASTISGQGGSPLHF.

The V gene is TRBV20-1, the J gene TRBJ2-3; a possible D gene is TRBD2 (7 bases). The CDR3 is made up of 17 amino acids. The germline CDR1 and CDR2 sequences are DFQATT and SNEGSKA (reference sequence). V was shortened by 6 bases and J by 2 bases, with 24 bases between the two germline ends. CDR3 nucleotides: TGCAGTGCCCTACAGGGCGTGGGGGGGACTTACACAGATACGCAGTATTTT. As protein: CSALQGVGGTYTDTQYF.

This clonotype was detected once. A much more abundant neighbour one base away suggests this may be a read error. The V call is TRBV6-5, the J call TRBJ1-3, with no clear D. The V end was cut by 2 bases, the J end by 0 bases, with 8 bases between. CDR3 length equals 15 residues. Germline V gene lookup returns CDR1 MNHEY and CDR2 SVGAGI. The CDR3 loop is CASSYTPGSGNTIYF. As DNA, the CDR3 is TGTGCCAGCAGTTACACCCCGGGCTCTGGAAACACCATATATTTT.

The V gene is TRBV6-5, the J gene TRBJ1-1; no reliable D call. Germline lookup yields CDR1 MNHEY and CDR2 SVGAGI. The CDR3 runs 14 residues. Trimming stripped 2 bases from V and 0 bases from J, with 7 bases between. The CDR3 loop is CASSYGSVNTEAFF. CDR3 sequence (DNA): TGTGCCAGCAGTTACGGGTCGGTGAACACTGAAGCTTTCTTT.